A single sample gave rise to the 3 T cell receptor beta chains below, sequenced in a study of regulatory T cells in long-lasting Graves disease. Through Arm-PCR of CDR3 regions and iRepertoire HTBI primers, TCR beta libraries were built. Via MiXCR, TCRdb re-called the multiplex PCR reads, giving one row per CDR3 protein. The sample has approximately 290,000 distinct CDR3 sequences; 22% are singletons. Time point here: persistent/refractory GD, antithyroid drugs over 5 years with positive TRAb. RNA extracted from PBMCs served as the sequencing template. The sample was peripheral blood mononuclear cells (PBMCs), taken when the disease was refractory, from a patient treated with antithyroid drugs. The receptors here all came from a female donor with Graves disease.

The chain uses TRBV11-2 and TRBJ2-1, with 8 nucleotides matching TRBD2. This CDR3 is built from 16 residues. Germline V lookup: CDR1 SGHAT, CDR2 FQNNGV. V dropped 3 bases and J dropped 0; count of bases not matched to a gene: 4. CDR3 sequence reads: CASSFPGLGSYNEQFF. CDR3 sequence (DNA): TGTGCCAGCAGCTTTCCGGGACTAGGCTCCTACAATGAGCAGTTCTTC.

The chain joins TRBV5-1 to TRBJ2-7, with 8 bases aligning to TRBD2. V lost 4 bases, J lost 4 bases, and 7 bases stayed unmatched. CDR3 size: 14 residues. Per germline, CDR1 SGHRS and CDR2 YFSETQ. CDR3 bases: TGCGCCAGCAGCCGGGGGGGGAGTACTTACGAGCAGTACTTC. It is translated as CASSRGGSTYEQYF.

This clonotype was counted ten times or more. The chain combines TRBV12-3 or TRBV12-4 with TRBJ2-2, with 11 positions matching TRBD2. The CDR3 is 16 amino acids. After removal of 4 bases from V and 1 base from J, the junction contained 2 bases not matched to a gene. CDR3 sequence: CASSSGTSGNTGELFF. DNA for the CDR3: TGTGCCAGCAGTTCCGGGACTAGCGGGAACACCGGGGAGCTGTTTTTT.